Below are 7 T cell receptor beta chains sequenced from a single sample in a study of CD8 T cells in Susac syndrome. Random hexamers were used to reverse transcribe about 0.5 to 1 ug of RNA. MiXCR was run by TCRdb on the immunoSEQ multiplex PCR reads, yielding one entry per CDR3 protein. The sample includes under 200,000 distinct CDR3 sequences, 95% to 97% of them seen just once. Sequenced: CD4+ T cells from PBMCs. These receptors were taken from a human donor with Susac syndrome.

The CDR3 region has the DNA TGCAGTGCGAGTTTCGAGACCCAGTACTTC. Its translation: CSASFETQYF. This chain joins TRBV20-1 and TRBJ2-5, with unresolved D. This CDR3 is built from 10 residues. The V gene's germline CDR1 is DFQATT and CDR2 SNEGSKA (reference sequence). V lost 6 bases to trimming and J lost 5 bases, with 7 bases between them.

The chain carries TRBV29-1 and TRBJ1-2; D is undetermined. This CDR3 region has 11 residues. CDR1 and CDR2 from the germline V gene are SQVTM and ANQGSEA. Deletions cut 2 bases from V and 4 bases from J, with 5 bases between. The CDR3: CSVEQTYGYTF. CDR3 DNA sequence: TGCAGCGTTGAACAGACCTATGGCTACACCTTC. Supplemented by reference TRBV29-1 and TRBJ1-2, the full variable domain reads SAVISQKPSRDICQRGTSLTIQCQVDSQVTMMFWYRQQPGQSLTLIATANQGSEATYESGFVIDKFPISRPNLTFSTLTVSNMSPEDSSIYLCSVEQTYGYTFGSGTRLTVV.

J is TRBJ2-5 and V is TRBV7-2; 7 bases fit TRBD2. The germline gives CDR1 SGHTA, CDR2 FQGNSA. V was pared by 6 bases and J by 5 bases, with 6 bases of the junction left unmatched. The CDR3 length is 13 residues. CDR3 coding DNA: TGTGCCAGCAGTGGGAGGGAGAGGGAGACCCAGTACTTC. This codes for CASSGRERETQYF.

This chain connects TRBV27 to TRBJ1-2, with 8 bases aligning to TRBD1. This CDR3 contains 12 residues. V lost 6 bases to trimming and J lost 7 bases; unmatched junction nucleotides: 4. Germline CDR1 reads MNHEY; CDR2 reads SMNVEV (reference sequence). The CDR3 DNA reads TGTGCCAGCAGCCGGACAGGGATTGGCTACACCTTC. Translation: CASSRTGIGYTF.

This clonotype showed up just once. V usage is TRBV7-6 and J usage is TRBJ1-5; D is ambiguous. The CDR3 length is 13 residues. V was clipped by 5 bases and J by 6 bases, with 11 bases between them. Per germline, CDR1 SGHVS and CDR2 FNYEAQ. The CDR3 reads CASSLEFGQPQHF. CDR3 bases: TGTGCCAGCAGCCTGGAGTTCGGTCAGCCCCAGCATTTT.

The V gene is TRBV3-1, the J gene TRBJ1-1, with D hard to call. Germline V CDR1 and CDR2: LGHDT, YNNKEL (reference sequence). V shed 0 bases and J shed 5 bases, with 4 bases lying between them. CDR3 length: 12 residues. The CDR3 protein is CASSQDWTEAFF. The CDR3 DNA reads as TGTGCCAGCAGCCAAGATTGGACTGAAGCTTTCTTT.

The CDR3 region is CASSSVSRSNQPQHF. In DNA, the CDR3 is TGTGCCAGCAGCTCAGTCTCCCGTAGCAATCAGCCCCAGCATTTT. The rearrangement links TRBV7-8 to TRBJ1-5; D unclear. CDR1 and CDR2 (germline): SGHVS, FQNEAQ. V lost 4 bases, J lost 0 bases, and 10 bases lay in between. This CDR3 spans 15 amino acids. Together with reference TRBV7-8 and TRBJ1-5, the CDR3 gives the full variable domain: GAGVSQSPRYKVAKRGQDVALRCDPISGHVSLFWYQQALGQGPEFLTYFQNEAQLDKSGLPSDRFFAERPEGSVSTLKIQRTQQEDSAVYLCASSSVSRSNQPQHFGDGTRLSIL.